This T cell receptor beta chain was recovered during a study of blood T cell repertoires in COVID-19. Profiling relied on immunoSEQ multiplex PCR, and the TCRdb table lists in-frame clones only, not all of them. The sample records 250,000 to 300,000 clones, roughly 93% being singletons. Sequenced input: PBMCs or T cells enriched from blood (not recorded which). This clonotype originated in a woman in her thirties or forties with acute COVID-19.

The CDR3, as DNA: TGTGCCAGCAGCTTAGCCGGGACTCGAAGTGGGAATGAGCAGTTCTTC. As protein: CASSLAGTRSGNEQFF. The chain recombines TRBV7-2 with TRBJ2-1, with D maybe TRBD2 (6 bases). This CDR3 is 16 amino acids long. Looked up from germline, CDR1 is SGHTA and CDR2 is FQGNSA. Deletions cut 0 bases from V and 7 bases from J, with 16 bases between.